The clone carrying this T cell receptor (beta chain) was counted many times. Its target is unknown. Using its own MiXCR run on the 5' RACE reads, TCRdb lists one record per CDR3 protein. The data hold about 5,500 distinct CDR3 sequences, with over 15% observed a single time. CDR3 size: 16 residues. Trimming pared 1 base from V and 5 bases from J, leaving 17 bases between. CDR1 is SGHVS, CDR2 FQNEAQ, per germline. The source of the sample is a study of T-cell memory formation after mild COVID-19. Findings of the study overall: For contracting clones, CD4+ ones sat mainly in CM and EM, CD8+ in EMRA. Within pre-infection memory, some responding clones were found, suggesting cross-reactive memory joined.

The V and J genes are TRBV7-8 and TRBJ1-1; the D gene is possibly TRBD1 (5 bases). The sequencing sample was made of PBMCs or a T cell subset sorted from them (not recorded which). The receptor comes from an adult woman who had mild COVID-19 (a few samples of this study predate the infection). Cell type and time point are not known. The CDR3 DNA reads as TGTGCCAGCAGCTTAGACACCGGCCAGGGAAGAACTGAAGCTTTCTTT. It specifies CASSLDTGQGRTEAFF.